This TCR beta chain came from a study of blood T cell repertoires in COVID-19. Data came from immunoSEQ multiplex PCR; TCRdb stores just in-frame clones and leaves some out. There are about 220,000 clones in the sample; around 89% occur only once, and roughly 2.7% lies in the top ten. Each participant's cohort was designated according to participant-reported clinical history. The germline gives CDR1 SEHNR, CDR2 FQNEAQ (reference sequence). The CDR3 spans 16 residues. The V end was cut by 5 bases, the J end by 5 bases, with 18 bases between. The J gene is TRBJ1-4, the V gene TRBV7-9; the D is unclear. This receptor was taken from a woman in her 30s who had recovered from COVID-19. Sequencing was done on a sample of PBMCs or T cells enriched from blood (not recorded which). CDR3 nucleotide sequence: TGTGCCAGCAGCCCCGGCGGGGTGGGGAGGAATGAAAAACTGTTTTTT. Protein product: CASSPGGVGRNEKLFF.